Each of the 27 T cell receptor beta chains below was sequenced from the same sample in a study of cytomegalovirus exposure and HLA in healthy donors. Researchers ran the PCR with 60 Vbeta and 13 Jbeta primers. Libraries were prepared by immunoSEQ multiplex PCR; TCRdb keeps only in-frame clonotypes and omits some of them. The sample lists roughly 160,000 clones; roughly 80% were seen once. The material sequenced was PBMCs. Receptor source: a woman in her 30s in good health and CMV-seropositive.

This clone was observed once. The CDR3 DNA sequence: TGTGCCAGCAGCCCGACAGGTTATAGCAATCAGCCCCAGCATTTT. Protein product: CASSPTGYSNQPQHF. The chain links TRBV6-6 to TRBJ1-5; TRBD1 is a possible D gene (6 bases). This CDR3 is 15 amino acids long. V was trimmed by 6 bases and J by 0 bases, leaving 12 bases between them. The germline V gene encodes CDR1 MNHNY and CDR2 SVGAGI (reference sequence).

The gene calls are TRBV15 and TRBJ2-7, with 11 nucleotides matching TRBD1. V was pared by 5 bases and J by 2 bases, with 5 bases of the junction left unmatched. The CDR3 is 15 amino acids. Per germline, CDR1 LNHNV and CDR2 YYDKDF (reference sequence). The chain's CDR3 is CATSYGTGGTYEQYF. CDR3 coding DNA: TGTGCCACCAGCTACGGGACAGGGGGTACCTACGAGCAGTACTTC.

The J gene is TRBJ1-1, the V gene TRBV5-5; 8 bases fit TRBD1. The CDR3 extends over 16 amino acids. Losses at the gene ends were 2 bases for V and 5 bases for J; bases not matched to a gene: 11. The germline CDR1 and CDR2 sequences are SGHKS and YYEKEE (reference sequence). CDR3: CASSLLQGAGWTEAFF. The CDR3, as DNA: TGTGCCAGCAGCTTACTCCAGGGGGCTGGGTGGACTGAAGCTTTCTTT.

The V gene is TRBV6-5, the J gene TRBJ2-7, with TRBD1 matching over 11 bases. The CDR3 totals 15 residues. V shed 0 bases and J 4 bases; nucleotides not matched to a gene: 2. The V gene's germline CDR1 is MNHEY and CDR2 SVGAGI. The DNA for the CDR3 is TGTGCCAGCAGTTACTCCGGGACAGGGGGGTACGAGCAGTACTTC. Amino acid sequence: CASSYSGTGGYEQYF.

The V gene is TRBV4-3, the J gene TRBJ1-5, with D possibly being TRBD1 (6 bases). The CDR3 runs to 15 residues. CDR1 LGHNA and CDR2 YSLEER come from the germline V gene. The V end lost 0 bases, the J end lost 4 bases, and 10 bases lay between the germline ends. CDR3 in amino acids: CASSQDLTGNQPQHF. The CDR3 region has the DNA TGCGCCAGCAGCCAAGATCTTACAGGGAATCAGCCCCAGCATTTT.

The chain couples TRBV5-6 to TRBJ1-5; 10 nucleotides line up with TRBD1. J lost 4 bases, V lost 4 bases, and 5 bases had no gene match. The CDR3 length is 15 residues. The germline CDR1 and CDR2 sequences are SGHDT and YYEEEE. Written as DNA, the CDR3 is TGTGCCAGCAGCATGGGACAGGGGTTAAATCAGCCCCAGCATTTT. Its protein product is CASSMGQGLNQPQHF.

The genes are TRBV5-1 and TRBJ1-2, with D perhaps matching TRBD1 (5 bases). Trimming shortened V by 1 base and J by 2 bases, and 9 bases separated the two germline ends. The CDR3 has 14 residues. Germline CDR1 is SGHRS and CDR2 is YFSETQ. Written as DNA, the CDR3 is TGCGCCAGCAGCTTGTCAAACAGGAACTATGGCTACACCTTC. Its translation is CASSLSNRNYGYTF.

This clone was seen a few times. V is TRBV5-4 and J is TRBJ1-2, with D uncertain. The germline V gene encodes CDR1 SGHNT and CDR2 YYREEE (reference sequence). V was cut by 1 base and J by 4 bases, with 5 bases left in between. The CDR3 length is 12 residues. CDR3 DNA sequence: TGTGCCAGCAGCTTGTACGGCTATGGCTACACCTTC. Translating gives CASSLYGYGYTF.

This clone was recorded once. This sequence joins TRBV19 and TRBJ2-6, with 9 bases identical to TRBD2. Germline CDR1 reads LNHDA; CDR2 reads SQIVND (reference sequence). V was pared by 5 bases and J by 0 bases, with 2 bases of the junction left unmatched. The CDR3 contains 16 residues. The CDR3 is CASSAGGYSGANVLTF. For the CDR3, the DNA is TGTGCCAGTAGTGCGGGGGGGTACTCTGGGGCCAACGTCCTGACTTTC.

The CDR3 DNA sequence: TGTGCCAGCACACCACGGGACAGGTATCAGCCCCAGCATTTT. Its protein is CASTPRDRYQPQHF. This chain uses TRBV2 with TRBJ1-5, with TRBD1 matching 8 bases. This CDR3 contains 14 residues. V shed 7 bases, J shed 5 bases, and the junction held 7 bases outside the gene matches. CDR1 SNHLY and CDR2 FYNNEI come from the germline V gene.

This sequence joins TRBV9 and TRBJ1-4, with D tentatively TRBD1 (6 bases). The CDR3 runs to 17 residues. Germline V gives CDR1 SGDLS, CDR2 YYNGEE. V was clipped by 2 bases and J by 4 bases, with 18 bases between them. Here the CDR3 reads CASSVFGGGASNEKLFF. CDR3 nucleotides: TGTGCCAGCAGCGTTTTCGGCGGGGGGGCAAGTAATGAAAAACTGTTTTTT.

The rearrangement links TRBV7-9 to TRBJ1-4; 9 bases fit TRBD1. With 5 bases clipped from V and 10 bases from J, the junction kept 11 bases outside the gene matches. The CDR3 loop spans 15 amino acids. CDR1 is SEHNR, CDR2 FQNEAQ, per germline (reference sequence). The CDR3 loop is CASSRETGGLGKLFF. CDR3 DNA: TGTGCCAGCAGCCGAGAGACAGGGGGTTTGGGAAAACTGTTTTTT.

The table lists this clone with a few counts. The V gene is TRBV6-5, the J gene TRBJ2-3, with 7 bases fitting TRBD2. This CDR3 comprises 14 residues. Germline loops: CDR1 MNHEY, CDR2 SVGAGI. V shed 10 bases, J shed 0 bases, and the junction held 7 bases outside the gene matches. DNA for the CDR3: TGTGCCACCTTAAAGCGGGACAGCACAGATACGCAGTATTTT. It codes for CATLKRDSTDTQYF.

V and J are TRBV10-3 and TRBJ2-7; D might be TRBD1 (6 bases). V was cut by 10 bases and J by 6 bases, with 16 bases left in between. This CDR3 region has 12 residues. Germline values: CDR1 ENHRY, CDR2 SYGVKD. CDR3 bases: TGTGCCAGTAGCTTAAGGGACACCGAGCAGTACTTC. Translating gives CASSLRDTEQYF.

The chain employs TRBV6-5 and TRBJ1-1; 7 nucleotides agree with TRBD1. J lost 4 bases, V lost 6 bases, and 2 bases had no gene match. This CDR3 has 12 residues. Germline V CDR1 and CDR2: MNHEY, SVGAGI. The CDR3 spells CASSRQGTEAFF. The CDR3 bases are TGTGCCAGCAGCCGACAGGGCACTGAAGCTTTCTTT.

This clone was counted only a few times. This chain uses TRBV10-3 with TRBJ1-4; D might be TRBD1 (5 bases). The CDR3 consists of 15 residues. The germline gives CDR1 ENHRY, CDR2 SYGVKD. Trimming removed 2 bases at V and 7 bases at J, with 14 bases between. CDR3 sequence (DNA): TGTGCCATCAGTGAGAATGGGATTGGGGCTGAAAAACTGTTTTTT. Protein: CAISENGIGAEKLFF.

The chain recombines TRBV5-1 with TRBJ1-1; D is unclear. With 1 base removed from V and 5 bases from J, the gap between germline ends came to 12 bases. Per the germline V gene, CDR1 is SGHRS and CDR2 is YFSETQ. The CDR3 loop spans 14 amino acids. The DNA of the CDR3 is TGCGCCAGCAGCTTGTTCGGGGTAAATACTGAAGCTTTCTTT. It is translated as CASSLFGVNTEAFF.

The chain combines TRBV5-4 with TRBJ2-6; 8 bases fit TRBD1. The CDR3 runs to 17 residues. V trimming: 10 bases; J trimming: 0 bases; junction bases outside the gene matches: 12. Germline V gives CDR1 SGHNT, CDR2 YYREEE (reference sequence). Here the CDR3 reads CAGWDRTRNSGANVLTF. The CDR3 bases are TGTGCCGGATGGGACAGGACCCGTAACTCTGGGGCCAACGTCCTGACTTTC.

This chain links TRBV4-1 with TRBJ2-1; 10 bases fit TRBD2. Trimming removed 4 bases from V and 3 bases from J; junction bases left unmatched: 15. Germline V gene lookup returns CDR1 MGHRA and CDR2 YSYEKL. The CDR3 runs to 19 residues. The CDR3 protein is CASSPPSGGAAVGYNEQFF. The CDR3 coding sequence is TGCGCCAGCAGCCCACCAAGCGGGGGGGCCGCGGTGGGCTACAATGAGCAGTTCTTC.

The rearrangement links TRBV15 to TRBJ1-6; D is perhaps TRBD1 (6 bases). The ends were cut back, 0 bases at V and 2 bases at J, with 8 bases in the middle. Looked up from germline, CDR1 is LNHNV and CDR2 is YYDKDF (reference sequence). This CDR3 is 16 amino acids long. The CDR3 DNA sequence: TGTGCCACCAGCAGAGATCAGGGGACCTATAATTCACCCCTCCACTTT. Its protein is CATSRDQGTYNSPLHF.

The J gene is TRBJ2-3, the V gene TRBV5-4, with 12 bases lining up with TRBD2. Germline trimming cut 2 bases from V and 3 bases from J; bases unmatched to any gene: 13. The CDR3 runs 19 residues. CDR1 is SGHNT and CDR2 is YYREEE in the germline V gene (reference sequence). The DNA for the CDR3 is TGTGCCAGCAGCTTCGGGCTGCGGACGACTAGCGGGGGAACAGATACGCAGTATTTT. It yields the protein CASSFGLRTTSGGTDTQYF.

This rearrangement joins TRBV4-2 to TRBJ2-1, with 16 bases identical to TRBD2. This CDR3 region has 17 residues. After removal of 4 bases from V and 8 bases from J, the junction contained 8 bases not matched to a gene. CDR1 LGHNA and CDR2 YNFKEQ come from the germline V gene. CDR3 bases: TGTGCCAGCAGCCGGCAGGGGACTAGCGGGGGGGATCATGAGCAGTTCTTC. Translated: CASSRQGTSGGDHEQFF.

V usage is TRBV7-2 and J usage is TRBJ1-2; tentative D call: TRBD1 (5 bases). The CDR3 is made up of 13 amino acids. V was cut by 0 bases and J by 6 bases, with 8 bases left in between. The germline V gene has CDR1 SGHTA and CDR2 FQGNSA. CDR3 loop: CASSLAGADGYTF. The CDR3 DNA reads as TGTGCCAGCAGCTTAGCAGGGGCGGATGGCTACACCTTC.

V and J are TRBV5-5 and TRBJ2-1; 7 bases align to TRBD2. The germline V gene has CDR1 SGHKS and CDR2 YYEKEE (reference sequence). With 4 bases clipped from V and 8 bases from J, the junction kept 15 bases outside the gene matches. The CDR3 runs to 16 residues. The CDR3 coding sequence is TGTGCCAGCAGCCTGCCCCACCTGGGGGGGGGATATGAGCAGTTCTTC. Protein sequence: CASSLPHLGGGYEQFF. Full variable domain (missing parts from reference TRBV5-5 and TRBJ2-1): DAGVTQSPTHLIKTRGQQVTLRCSPISGHKSVSWYQQVLGQGPQFIFQYYEKEERGRGNFPDRFSARQFPNYSSELNVNALLLGDSALYLCASSLPHLGGGYEQFFGPGTRLTVL.

This clone was detected only a few times. Mismatch with germline at one junction end may stem from a read error. V gene TRBV7-8 combines with J gene TRBJ2-7, with D unresolved. The CDR3 consists of 13 residues. CDR1 SGHVS and CDR2 FQNEAQ come from the germline V gene. The CDR3 spells CSSNQEPAYEQYF. In DNA, the CDR3 is TGTTCCAGCAACCAAGAGCCGGCCTACGAGCAGTACTTC.

This chain links TRBV9 with TRBJ2-3; TRBD2 aligns across 10 bases. V shed 4 bases, J shed 1 base, and the junction held 9 bases outside the gene matches. The CDR3 has 17 amino acids. From germline, CDR1 is SGDLS and CDR2 YYNGEE. CDR3 residues: CASSRASGGRGTDTQYF. The CDR3 coding sequence is TGTGCCAGCAGCCGGGCTAGCGGGGGCCGGGGCACAGATACGCAGTATTTT.

The V and J genes are TRBV7-2 and TRBJ2-7; D not certain. Germline CDR1 and CDR2: SGHTA and FQGNSA. CDR3 length: 13 residues. Between the trimmed V and J ends, which lost 5 bases and 3 bases, there was a span of 11 bases. CDR3 region: CASSIMGLYEQYF. The DNA of the CDR3 is TGTGCCAGCAGCATAATGGGCCTCTACGAGCAGTACTTC.